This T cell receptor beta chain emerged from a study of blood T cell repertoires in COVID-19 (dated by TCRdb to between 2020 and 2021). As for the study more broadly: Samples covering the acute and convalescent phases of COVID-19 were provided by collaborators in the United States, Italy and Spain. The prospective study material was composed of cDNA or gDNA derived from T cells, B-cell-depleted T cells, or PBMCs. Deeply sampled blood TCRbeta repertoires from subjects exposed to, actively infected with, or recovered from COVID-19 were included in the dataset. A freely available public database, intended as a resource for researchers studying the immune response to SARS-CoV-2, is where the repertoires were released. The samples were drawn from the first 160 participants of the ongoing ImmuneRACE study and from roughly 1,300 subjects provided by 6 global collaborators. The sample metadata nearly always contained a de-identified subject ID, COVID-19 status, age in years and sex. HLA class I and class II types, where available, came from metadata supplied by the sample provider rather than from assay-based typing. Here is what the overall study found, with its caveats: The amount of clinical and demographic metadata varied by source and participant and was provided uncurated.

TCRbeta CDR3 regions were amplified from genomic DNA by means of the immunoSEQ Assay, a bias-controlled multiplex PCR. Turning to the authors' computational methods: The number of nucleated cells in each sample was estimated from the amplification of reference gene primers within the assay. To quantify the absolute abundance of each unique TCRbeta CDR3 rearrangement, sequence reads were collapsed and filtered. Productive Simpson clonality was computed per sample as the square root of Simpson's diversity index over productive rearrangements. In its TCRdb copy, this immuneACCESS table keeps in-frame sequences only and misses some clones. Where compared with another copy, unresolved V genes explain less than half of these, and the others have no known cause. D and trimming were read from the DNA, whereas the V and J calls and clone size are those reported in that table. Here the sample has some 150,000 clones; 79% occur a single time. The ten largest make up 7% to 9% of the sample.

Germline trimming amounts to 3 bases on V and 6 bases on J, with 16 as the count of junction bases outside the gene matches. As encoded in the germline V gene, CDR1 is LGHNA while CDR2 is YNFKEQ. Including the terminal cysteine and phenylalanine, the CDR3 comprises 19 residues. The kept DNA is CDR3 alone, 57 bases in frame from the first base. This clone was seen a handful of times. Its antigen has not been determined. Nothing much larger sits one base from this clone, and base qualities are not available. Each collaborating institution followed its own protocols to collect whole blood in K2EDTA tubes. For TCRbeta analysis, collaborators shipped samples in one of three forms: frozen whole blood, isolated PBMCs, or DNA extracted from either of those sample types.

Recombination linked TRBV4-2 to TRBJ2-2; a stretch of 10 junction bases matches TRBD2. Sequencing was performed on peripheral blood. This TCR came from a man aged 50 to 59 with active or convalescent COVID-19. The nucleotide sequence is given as TGTGCCAGCAGCCACTTCCTACCGACAGCGGGAGGGCGACCCGGGGAGCTGTTTTTT. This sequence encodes CASSHFLPTAGGRPGELFF.